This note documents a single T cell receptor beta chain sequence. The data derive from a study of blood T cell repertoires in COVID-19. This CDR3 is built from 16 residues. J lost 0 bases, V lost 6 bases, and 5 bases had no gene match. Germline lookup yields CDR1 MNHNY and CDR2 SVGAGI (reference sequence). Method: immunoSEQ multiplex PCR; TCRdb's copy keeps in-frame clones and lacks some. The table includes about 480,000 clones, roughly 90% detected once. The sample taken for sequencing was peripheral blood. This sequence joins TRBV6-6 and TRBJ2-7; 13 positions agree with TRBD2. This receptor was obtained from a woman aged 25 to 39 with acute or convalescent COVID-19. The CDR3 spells CASSPGLAGSSYEQYF. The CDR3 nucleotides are TGTGCCAGCAGCCCGGGACTAGCGGGGAGCTCCTACGAGCAGTACTTC.